This entry lists 5 T cell receptor beta chains sequenced from one sample in a study of blood T cells in healthy people across ages (dated by TCRdb to the mid-2010s). The library was produced with 5' RACE. The instrument was an Illumina HiSeq 2500. A second PCR of about 6 to 12 cycles was performed with a sample-barcoded 5' primer and a J-beta primer mix. Using fastp trimming at Q25 and MiXCR clonotype assembly, TCRdb reanalyzed the public sequencing data and kept in-frame beta chains. Each record represents a unique CDR3 protein, reported with the most common genes and DNA among its rows. The sample table contains hundreds of thousands of distinct CDR3 sequences; only one count was recorded for around 41% of them. Of the sample, roughly 30% falls within the top ten clones. The sample comprised blood. Receptor source: a man older than 75 in good health.

Only a few counts were recorded for this clonotype. The chain carries TRBV24-1 and TRBJ2-7, with 14 bases that match TRBD2. Near its end, the DNA agrees better with TRBJ2-5, so the J call may be wrong. CDR3 size: 18 residues. Germline loops: CDR1 KGHDR, CDR2 SFDVKD. Here the CDR3 DNA reads TGTGCCACCAGTGATTTAGGGGGGACTAGCGGGAGTCTTGAGACCCAGTACTTC. Protein: CATSDLGGTSGSLETQYF.

This clonotype was observed many times. The genes are TRBV11-2 and TRBJ2-5; 7 nucleotides match TRBD2. The CDR3 runs to 15 residues. Germline V gene data show CDR1 as SGHAT and CDR2 as FQNNGV. V trimming: 1 base; J trimming: 5 bases; junction bases outside the gene matches: 7. The CDR3 loop is CASSLGGGLRETQYF. DNA for the CDR3: TGTGCCAGCAGCTTAGGGGGAGGGCTCAGGGAGACCCAGTACTTC.

This rearrangement joins TRBV6-5 to TRBJ2-7; TRBD1 aligns across 8 bases. V gave up 6 bases and J gave up 6 bases; unmatched junction bases: 16. The CDR3 extends over 16 amino acids. CDR1 and CDR2 from the germline V gene are MNHEY and SVGAGI. The CDR3 DNA reads TGTGCCAGCAGCCGAGAATCCGGGACAGGAGGGAGCGAGCAGTACTTC. Translation: CASSRESGTGGSEQYF.

Turning to this clonotype: This could be a read error, since a much larger clone is one nucleotide away. The rearrangement links TRBV5-1 to TRBJ2-4, with D uncertain. Gene TRBJ2-7 matches the end of the DNA better, so the J call may be wrong. Germline V gene data show CDR1 as SGHRS and CDR2 as YFSETQ. The CDR3 covers 14 residues. Written as DNA, the CDR3 is TGCGCCAGCAGCCCGGAGCCCCAAGGTGGCGAGCAGTACTTC. Translating it yields CASSPEPQGGEQYF.

This clonotype was recorded many times. The chain has TRBV7-2 and TRBJ2-7; TRBD2 aligns across 7 bases. The V gene's germline CDR1 is SGHTA and CDR2 FQGNSA. Trimming removed 2 bases from V and 6 bases from J; junction bases left unmatched: 7. The CDR3 totals 14 residues. The CDR3 nucleotides read TGTGCCAGCAGCTTAAGCGGGACGGCGCGCGAGCAGTACTTC. Protein sequence: CASSLSGTAREQYF.